Listed below are T cell receptor beta chains from one sample, sequenced in a study of CD8+CD57+ T cells in acquired aplastic anemia. TCRdb ran MiXCR on the reads and lists one entry per CDR3 protein. Of just over 200,000 distinct CDR3 sequences listed, 60% to 80% are singletons. The sequenced sample consisted of sorted CD4+, CD8+, or CD8+CD57+ T cells (not recorded which) from PBMCs. Receptors originate from a human donor with aplastic anemia. Each CDR3 is given with its conserved first and last residue. The order of the fields is D gene, V gene, clone size, J gene, CDR3 protein, CDR3 DNA. D genes are given only for firm matches. The listing skips clone size in some rows; elsewhere it reads once, few, many or a size class.

>-|TRBV10-1|many|TRBJ2-3
CASSRDPLQDTQYF
TGCGCCAGTTCACGGGACCCACTGCAAGATACGCAGTATTTT
>-|TRBV7-2|-|TRBJ1-5
CASSLGSGRANQPQRF
TGTGCCAGCAGCTTAGGGTCAGGGAGAGCCAATCAGCCCCAGCGTTTT
>-|TRBV10-3|few|TRBJ2-7
CAISEVAYEQYF
TGTGCCATCAGTGAGGTAGCCTACGAGCAGTACTTC
>-|TRBV5-1|-|TRBJ2-3
CASSQRRHTDTQYF
TGTGCCAGCAGCCAAAGACGGCACACAGATACGCAGTATTTT
>-|TRBV6-2/TRBV6-3|many|TRBJ1-5
CASSYSYSNQPQHF
TGTGCCAGCAGTTACTCTTATAGCAATCAGCCCCAGCATTTT
>-|TRBV20-1|-|TRBJ1-1
CSSAQRMGTEAFF
TGCAGCTCGGCCCAGCGCATGGGCACTGAAGCTTTCTTT
>TRBD1|TRBV24-1|-|TRBJ2-3
CATSADRGPTDTQYF
TGTGCCACCAGTGCTGACAGGGGGCCGACAGATACGCAGTATTTT
>-|TRBV20-1|-|TRBJ2-7
CSHASADKSYEQYF
TGCAGTCACGCGAGCGCGGATAAATCCTACGAGCAGTACTTC
>-|TRBV5-1|once|TRBJ1-6
CASSRQITNSPLHF
TGCGCCAGCAGCCGTCAGATTACTAATTCACCCCTCCACTTT
>TRBD2|TRBV15|-|TRBJ2-7
CATSSSRSGQGGVYEQYF
TGTGCCACCAGCAGCTCCAGGTCGGGGCAGGGAGGGGTCTACGAGCAGTACTTC
>TRBD1|TRBV5-4|-|TRBJ1-3
CASGTDSGNTIYF
TGTGCCAGCGGGACAGACTCTGGAAACACCATATATTTT
>-|TRBV7-7|-|TRBJ2-3
CASSPQGPLGTQYF
TGTGCCAGCAGCCCGCAGGGGCCACTAGGTACGCAGTATTTT
>-|TRBV2|-|TRBJ2-2
CASRPQGLDTGELFF
TGTGCCAGCCGTCCTCAGGGGCTCGACACCGGGGAGCTGTTTTTT
>TRBD1|TRBV20-1|-|TRBJ1-2
CSAEKGQPVGYTF
TGCAGTGCAGAAAAGGGACAGCCGGTCGGCTACACCTTC
>-|TRBV7-2|-|TRBJ1-6
CASSLVGYNSPLHF
TGTGCCAGCAGCTTAGTAGGCTATAATTCACCCCTCCACTTT
>-|TRBV2|-|TRBJ2-1
CASSEGYNEQFF
TGTGCCAGCAGTGAAGGGTACAATGAGCAGTTCTTC
>-|TRBV12-5|few|TRBJ2-7
CASGFMDGPYEQYF
TGTGCTAGTGGTTTTATGGACGGTCCCTACGAGCAGTACTTC
>TRBD2|TRBV7-4|-|TRBJ2-1
CASSVGAGVDERFF
TGTGCCAGCAGCGTGGGAGCGGGGGTAGATGAGCGGTTCTTC
>TRBD1|TRBV24-1|-|TRBJ2-3
CATSDFKDRGQDTQYF
TGTGCCACCAGTGATTTCAAGGACAGGGGGCAAGATACGCAGTATTTT
>TRBD2|TRBV20-1|-|TRBJ2-7
CSAALVGGRAPQYF
TGCAGTGCCGCCTTGGTAGGCGGGAGGGCCCCGCAGTACTTC